The T cell receptor (beta chain) described here comes from a study of neoadjuvant anti-PD-1 for oral cavity cancer. Germline V gene lookup returns CDR1 SGHDT and CDR2 YYEEEE. The CDR3 is made up of 15 amino acids. The trim removed 3 bases at V and 5 bases at J, leaving 7 bases unmatched. Sample time point: after neoadjuvant nivolumab, at surgical resection. Assay: immunoSEQ multiplex PCR; the TCRdb copy retains only in-frame clones and omits some. The data contain over 30,000 clones, almost 80% of them singletons. J is TRBJ1-4 and V is TRBV5-6; TRBD1 agrees at 7 bases. The sequenced sample was PBMCs, obtained after nivolumab (anti-PD-1) treatment. The sequence was collected from a person aged 35-79 years with oral cavity squamous cell carcinoma. The CDR3 sequence is CASSWRTGSNEKLFF. CDR3 DNA: TGTGCCAGCAGCTGGAGGACAGGTTCAAATGAAAAACTGTTTTTT.